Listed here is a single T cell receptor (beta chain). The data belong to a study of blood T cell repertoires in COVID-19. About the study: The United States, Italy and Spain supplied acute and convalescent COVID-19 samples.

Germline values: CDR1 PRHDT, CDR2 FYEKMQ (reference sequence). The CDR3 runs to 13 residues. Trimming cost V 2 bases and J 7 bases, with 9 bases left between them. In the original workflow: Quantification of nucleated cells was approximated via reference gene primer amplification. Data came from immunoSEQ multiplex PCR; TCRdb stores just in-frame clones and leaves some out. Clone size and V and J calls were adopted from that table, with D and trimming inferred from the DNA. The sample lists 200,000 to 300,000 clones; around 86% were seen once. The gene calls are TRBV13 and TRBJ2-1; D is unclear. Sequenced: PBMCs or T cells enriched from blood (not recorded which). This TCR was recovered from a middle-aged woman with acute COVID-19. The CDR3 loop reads CASSLKLRNEQFF. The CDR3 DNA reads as TGTGCCAGCAGCTTAAAACTCCGGAATGAGCAGTTCTTC.